This TCR beta chain was obtained from a study of identical twins. Germline V gene sequence: CDR1 MNHEY, CDR2 SMNVEV (reference sequence). V was pared by 1 base and J by 1 base, with 13 bases between. CDR3 length: 16 residues. A single record per CDR3 protein comes from TCRdb applying MiXCR to the 5' RACE reads. Of 200,000 to 250,000 distinct CDR3 sequences listed, around 6.5% were seen once; the top ten hold about 14%. This same sample was also part of a study on T cells expressing NK-cell markers.

Input material: CD8+ T cells sorted from blood. The chain couples TRBV27 to TRBJ2-5, with D perhaps matching TRBD2 (6 bases). The clonotype was recovered from a woman between 18 and 30 years old in good health. The CDR3 region is CASSLWAGSPQETQYF. The CDR3 DNA follows: TGTGCCAGCAGTTTATGGGCGGGGAGTCCCCAAGAGACCCAGTACTTC.